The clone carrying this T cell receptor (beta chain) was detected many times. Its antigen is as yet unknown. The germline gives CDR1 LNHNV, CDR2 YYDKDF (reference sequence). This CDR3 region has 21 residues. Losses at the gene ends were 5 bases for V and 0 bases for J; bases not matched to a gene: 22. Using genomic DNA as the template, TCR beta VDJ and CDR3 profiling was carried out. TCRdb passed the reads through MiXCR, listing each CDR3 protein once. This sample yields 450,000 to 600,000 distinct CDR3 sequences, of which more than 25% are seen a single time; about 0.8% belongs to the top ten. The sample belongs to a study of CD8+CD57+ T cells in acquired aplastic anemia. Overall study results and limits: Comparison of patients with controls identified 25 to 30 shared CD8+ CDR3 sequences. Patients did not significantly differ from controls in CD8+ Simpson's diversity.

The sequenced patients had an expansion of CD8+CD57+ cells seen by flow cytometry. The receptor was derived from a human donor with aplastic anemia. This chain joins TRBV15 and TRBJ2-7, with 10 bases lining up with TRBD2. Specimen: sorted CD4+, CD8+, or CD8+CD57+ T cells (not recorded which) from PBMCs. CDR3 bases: TGTGCCACCAGCCGCGACGACACTTCGAGAAGGGGACTAGCGCACTCCTACGAGCAGTACTTC. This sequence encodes CATSRDDTSRRGLAHSYEQYF. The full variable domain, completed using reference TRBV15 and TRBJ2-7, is DAMVIQNPRYQVTQFGKPVTLSCSQTLNHNVMYWYQQKSSQAPKLLFHYYDKDFNNEADTPDNFQSRRPNTSFCFLDIRSPGLGDTAMYLCATSRDDTSRRGLAHSYEQYFGPGTRLTVT.